The clone carrying this T cell receptor (beta chain) was picked up a small number of times. Its antigen is unknown. The data are from a study of cytomegalovirus exposure and HLA in healthy donors. The study's findings and limits: Sequencing likely produced, as an artifact, a cluster of highly shared sequence variants. Cytomegalovirus status, reportedly, was diagnosed with high specificity and sensitivity by the classifier.

Germline loops: CDR1 KGHSH, CDR2 LQKENI. The CDR3 is 14 amino acids. With 3 bases clipped from V and 4 bases from J, the junction kept 4 bases outside the gene matches. PCR involved 60 Vbeta and 13 Jbeta primers. Sequenced by immunoSEQ multiplex PCR; TCRdb stores in-frame clones only, minus some. The sample shows more than 150,000 clones, around 86% of them seen only once. The chain is built from TRBV18 and TRBJ1-1, with 8 nucleotides matching TRBD1. The receptor comes from a young woman in good health and CMV-seronegative. What was sequenced was PBMCs. This chain's CDR3 is CASSPTGGATEAFF. The CDR3 DNA reads as TGTGCCAGCTCACCTACAGGGGGGGCCACTGAAGCTTTCTTT.